The 4 T cell receptor beta chains reported below all come from one sample, sequenced in a study of preoperative IRX-2 immunotherapy in early breast cancer. Profiling relied on immunoSEQ multiplex PCR, and the TCRdb table lists in-frame clones only, not all of them. The sample has tens of thousands of clones; roughly 74% are singletons. Treatment noted: preoperative locoregional IRX-2 cytokine immunotherapy. The material was lymph node tissue, obtained before IRX-2 immunotherapy. These receptor sequences come from a human donor with breast cancer.

This clone was seen a single time. The V and J genes are TRBV5-1 and TRBJ1-1; D is uncertain. Trimming cost V 0 bases and J 4 bases, with 10 bases left between them. Germline V gene sequence: CDR1 SGHRS, CDR2 YFSETQ. This CDR3 comprises 14 residues. In nucleotides, the CDR3 is TGCGCCAGCAGCTTGGAAGGGCCTGGCACTGAAGCTTTCTTT. This translates into CASSLEGPGTEAFF. Full variable domain (missing parts from reference TRBV5-1 and TRBJ1-1): KAGVTQTPRYLIKTRGQQVTLSCSPISGHRSVSWYQQTPGQGLQFLFEYFSETQRNKGNFPGRFSGRQFSNSRSEMNVSTLELGDSALYLCASSLEGPGTEAFFGQGTRLTVV.

J is TRBJ1-2 and V is TRBV5-1; TRBD1 is a possible D gene (6 bases). Germline lookup yields CDR1 SGHRS and CDR2 YFSETQ. Trimming removed 5 bases at V and 2 bases at J, with 16 bases between. This CDR3 has 15 amino acids. CDR3 region: CASRLSNRENYGYTF. DNA of the CDR3: TGCGCCAGCAGGTTGTCAAACAGGGAAAACTATGGCTACACCTTC. Together with reference TRBV5-1 and TRBJ1-2, the CDR3 gives the full variable domain: KAGVTQTPRYLIKTRGQQVTLSCSPISGHRSVSWYQQTPGQGLQFLFEYFSETQRNKGNFPGRFSGRQFSNSRSEMNVSTLELGDSALYLCASRLSNRENYGYTFGSGTRLTVV.

The table lists this clone with a few counts. This chain links TRBV10-3 with TRBJ2-7; perhaps TRBD1 as D (5 bases). The CDR3 spans 14 residues. Trimming left V 0 bases short and J 7 bases short, with 13 bases between. Germline-derived CDR1 and CDR2 are ENHRY and SYGVKD. CDR3 in amino acids: CAISESTQEQEQYF. The DNA for the CDR3 is TGTGCCATCAGTGAGTCGACACAGGAGCAAGAGCAGTACTTC.

This clone was seen more than once but under ten times. The CDR3 DNA sequence: TGTGCCAGCAGCTTTAGGCAGGGGGCAGCCTCTGGAAACACCATATATTTT. Its translation is CASSFRQGAASGNTIYF. The chain uses TRBV11-3 and TRBJ1-3; 8 nucleotides match TRBD1. With 3 bases clipped from V and 0 bases from J, the junction kept 7 bases outside the gene matches. In germline, CDR1 is SGHNT, CDR2 YENEEA. This CDR3 region has 17 residues.